This T cell receptor (beta chain) was recovered during a study of metastatic and nonmetastatic thyroid tumors. Study summary: Peripheral blood and tumor or nodule samples from malignant and benign thyroid patients were compared.

The study's findings and limits: Malignant tumors reportedly showed significantly higher TCR beta diversity than benign nodules in both blood and tumor.

TCRdb re-called clones via MiXCR from the PCR reads. The sample shows about 30,000 clones, 11% of them seen only once. Patients underwent thyroid surgery, and none had received any treatment before it. In this sample, this clone turned up a few times. Its antigen is undetermined. Per germline, CDR1 SGHTA and CDR2 FQGNSA. This CDR3 region has 13 residues. Trimming took 3 bases from V and 5 from J, leaving 8 bases between them. The receptor was isolated from a female donor with papillary thyroid cancer or a benign thyroid nodule (not recorded which). Some clones in this sample may be carry-over from other donors' samples. The rearrangement links TRBV7-2 to TRBJ2-1; D is undetermined. The sample consisted of blood. CDR3: CASSLGYNNEQFF. DNA of the CDR3: TGTGCCAGCAGCTTGGGATATAACAATGAGCAGTTCTTC.